What follows are 8 T cell receptor beta chains derived from one specimen sequenced in a study of blood T cell repertoires in COVID-19. Profiling relied on immunoSEQ multiplex PCR, and the TCRdb table lists in-frame clones only, not all of them. The table shows 300,000 to 400,000 clones, with roughly 87% occurring only once. Sequenced sample: PBMCs or T cells enriched from blood (not recorded which). Receptor source: a woman aged 25 to 45 who had recovered from COVID-19.

As regards this clone: Other DNA sequences of this sample code for an identical CDR3. The chain has TRBV19 and TRBJ1-5; D gene uncertain. V lost 1 base and J lost 0, with 10 bases in between. Per germline, CDR1 LNHDA and CDR2 SQIVND (reference sequence). The CDR3 consists of 16 residues. CDR3 nucleotides: TGTGCCAGTAGTATAGTACCGGGATATAGCAATCAGCCCCAGCATTTT. Translating gives CASSIVPGYSNQPQHF.

The genes are TRBV7-6 and TRBJ1-1, with D possibly TRBD1 on 5 matching bases. This CDR3 contains 15 residues. V dropped 5 bases and J dropped 6 bases, with 19 bases sitting between them. Germline V lookup: CDR1 SGHVS, CDR2 FNYEAQ. CDR3: CASSPLGIGGSEAFF. The CDR3 bases are TGTGCCAGCAGCCCGTTAGGAATCGGGGGGTCTGAAGCTTTCTTT.

The chain is built from TRBV19 and TRBJ1-3; D is ambiguous. Germline CDR1 is LNHDA and CDR2 is SQIVND (reference sequence). Between the trimmed V and J ends, which lost 5 bases and 1 base, there was a span of 21 bases. The CDR3 is made up of 18 amino acids. In nucleotides, the CDR3 is TGTGCCAGTAGTCGCGAAACTAACCCCGCGGGATCTGGAAACACCATATATTTT. This translates into CASSRETNPAGSGNTIYF.

This chain joins TRBV5-1 and TRBJ2-5, with D maybe TRBD1 (6 bases). This CDR3 spans 14 amino acids. The germline V gene encodes CDR1 SGHRS and CDR2 YFSETQ. Trimming shortened V by 5 bases and J by 5 bases, and 16 bases separated the two germline ends. The CDR3 protein is CASSYDRQEETQYF. CDR3 DNA: TGCGCCAGCAGTTATGACAGGCAGGAGGAGACCCAGTACTTC.

CDR3 DNA: TGTGCCGCGGGAAGGGGTTTTCCCACCGGGGAGCTGTTTTTT. Translating it yields CAAGRGFPTGELFF. The chain is built from TRBV7-9 and TRBJ2-2, with D possibly TRBD2 on 6 matching bases. This CDR3 comprises 14 residues. Germline CDR1 and CDR2: SEHNR and FQNEAQ (reference sequence). Trimming shortened V by 11 bases and J by 4 bases, and 17 bases separated the two germline ends.

In DNA, the CDR3 is TGTGCCAGCAGCCCCCGAGTCCAGGGGGCGGACTATGGCTACACCTTC. Translation: CASSPRVQGADYGYTF. The V gene is TRBV7-8, the J gene TRBJ1-2; 8 positions agree with TRBD1. The germline gives CDR1 SGHVS, CDR2 FQNEAQ. The ends lost 5 bases at V and 3 bases at J; junction bases unmatched: 11. This CDR3 comprises 16 residues.

This clone was observed once. The chain employs TRBV7-8 and TRBJ2-5, with a tentative D call TRBD2 (5 bases). The CDR3 is 14 amino acids. The germline gives CDR1 SGHVS, CDR2 FQNEAQ. V lost 3 bases and J lost 5, with 13 bases in between. The CDR3 loop is CASSFPMRAETQYF. In DNA, the CDR3 is TGTGCCAGCAGCTTCCCCATGCGGGCGGAGACCCAGTACTTC.

The rearrangement joins TRBV13 to TRBJ2-7, with 9 bases fitting TRBD1. The germline V gene has CDR1 PRHDT and CDR2 FYEKMQ (reference sequence). Trimming at V came to 5 bases and at J to 4 bases, leaving 12 bases not matched to a gene. The CDR3 runs to 16 residues. The CDR3: CASSTTGTGTTYEQYF. DNA for the CDR3: TGTGCCAGCAGCACTACCGGGACAGGGACCACATACGAGCAGTACTTC.